One T cell receptor (beta chain) is described in this entry. These data are taken from a study of blood T cell repertoires in COVID-19. In the source study's methods: Estimates of nucleated cell counts were drawn from the amplification of reference gene primers. The repertoire was sequenced with immunoSEQ multiplex PCR; TCRdb's copy has only in-frame clones and lacks some. The DNA was the basis for D and trimming; V, J and clone size are from that table. This table has around 56,000 clones, over 70% appearing once. Sequencing was performed on peripheral blood. The TCR comes from a woman aged 45-59 years with active or convalescent COVID-19.

The CDR3 region is CANGAWNEQYF. The CDR3 coding sequence is TGTGCCAATGGGGCCTGGAACGAGCAGTACTTC. This sequence joins TRBV2 and TRBJ2-7; a possible D gene is TRBD1 (5 bases). The CDR3 runs 11 residues. CDR1 SNHLY and CDR2 FYNNEI come from the germline V gene. V shed 10 bases and J shed 5 bases, with 12 bases lying between them. The complete variable domain, with remaining parts taken from reference TRBV2 and TRBJ2-7, reads EPEVTQTPSHQVTQMGQEVILRCVPISNHLYFYWYRQILGQKVEFLVSFYNNEISEKSEIFDDQFSVERPDGSNFTLKIRSTKLEDSAMYFCANGAWNEQYFGPGTRLTVT.